These 14 T cell receptor beta chains share one sample of origin, sequenced in a study of shared clonotypes between healthy human individuals. Sequenced by immunoSEQ multiplex PCR; TCRdb stores in-frame clones only, minus some. The sample consists of over 2 million clones, less than 95% of them appearing once. Sequenced sample: naive CD4+ T cells from PBMCs. Subset in this sample: CD45RA+ positively selected. The receptors here all came from a man between 18 and 29 years old in good health. Some clones in this sample may be carry-over from other donors' samples.

The rearrangement uses TRBV11-1 and TRBJ2-5; TRBD1 matches at 7 bases. Per the germline V gene, CDR1 is SGHAT and CDR2 is FQDESV (reference sequence). The CDR3 covers 16 residues. V lost 6 bases and J lost 2; bases outside the gene matches: 12. The CDR3 sequence: CASSPRTGQAQETQYF. CDR3 bases: TGTGCCAGCAGTCCCCGTACCGGACAGGCACAAGAGACCCAGTACTTC.

The rearrangement joins TRBV5-1 to TRBJ2-7; D is uncertain. Per germline, CDR1 SGHRS and CDR2 YFSETQ. Trimming took 0 bases from V and 6 from J, leaving 10 bases between them. The CDR3 sequence is 13 residues long. The CDR3 DNA reads as TGCGCCAGCAGCTTGGAGGCGGTCCCCGAGCAGTACTTC. As protein: CASSLEAVPEQYF.

The V call is TRBV10-3, the J call TRBJ2-3; 10 nucleotides match TRBD2. The CDR3 length is 12 residues. V trimming: 8 bases; J trimming: 6 bases; junction bases outside the gene matches: 2. Germline V gene sequence: CDR1 ENHRY, CDR2 SYGVKD. The DNA of the CDR3 is TGTGCCATCGGAGCGGGAGGGGATACGCAGTATTTT. Protein sequence: CAIGAGGDTQYF.

This clone has only one observation. J is TRBJ2-7 and V is TRBV30, with D possibly being TRBD1 (5 bases). V shed 1 base and J shed 3 bases, with 7 bases lying between them. CDR1 is GTSNPN, CDR2 SVGIG, per germline (reference sequence). The CDR3 is 12 amino acids. CDR3 loop: CAWSGGHYEQYF. The DNA of the CDR3 is TGTGCCTGGAGTGGGGGCCACTACGAGCAGTACTTC.

This clone appeared a single time. The V and J genes are TRBV11-1 and TRBJ2-5; D gene ambiguous. The last part of the DNA fits TRBJ2-7 better; the J call may be wrong. CDR3 size: 13 residues. Germline values: CDR1 SGHAT, CDR2 FQDESV (reference sequence). As DNA, the CDR3 is TGTGCCAGCAGCCACAGTCCACCAGGCGAGCAGTACTTC. It specifies CASSHSPPGEQYF.

The rearrangement uses TRBV29-1 and TRBJ2-4; the D gene is possibly TRBD2 (5 bases). Germline CDR1 reads SQVTM; CDR2 reads ANQGSEA. This CDR3 spans 14 amino acids. The germline V and J ends were trimmed by 4 bases and 3 bases, with 13 bases remaining between them. The CDR3 bases are TGCAGCGTTGCTCGGGGTCTGGACAAAAACATTCAGTACTTC. It yields the protein CSVARGLDKNIQYF.

With regard to this clone: Mismatch with germline at one junction end may stem from a read error. V is TRBV19 and J is TRBJ2-7; D is unresolved. CDR3 length: 12 residues. CDR1 is LNHDA, CDR2 SQIVND, per germline (reference sequence). CDR3 amino acids: CASGMGYYEQYF. In DNA, the CDR3 is TGTGCCAGTGGTATGGGGTACTACGAGCAGTACTTC.

V usage is TRBV7-9 and J usage is TRBJ2-3, with D maybe TRBD2 (6 bases). Trimming left V 4 bases short and J 9 bases short, with 14 bases between. Germline values: CDR1 SEHNR, CDR2 FQNEAQ (reference sequence). This CDR3 spans 13 amino acids. The CDR3 reads CASSSYSGTTQYF. CDR3 in DNA: TGTGCCAGCAGCTCCTATAGCGGAACCACGCAGTATTTT.

The rearrangement joins TRBV5-3 to TRBJ1-2; TRBD1 matches 7 bases. TRBV5-3 is reported as an ORF; its role is uncertain. Trimming cost V 0 bases and J 7 bases; bases outside gene matches: 9. This CDR3 spans 15 amino acids. CDR3 DNA: TGTGCCAGAAGCTTGGCTTTGGGACAGATGGCTGGCTACACCTTC. Its translation is CARSLALGQMAGYTF.

The chain is built from TRBV7-9 and TRBJ2-1; 11 nucleotides align to TRBD2. The CDR3 length is 16 residues. Germline loops: CDR1 SEHNR, CDR2 FQNEAQ (reference sequence). Trimming took 1 base from V and 5 from J; bases not matched to a gene: 4. The CDR3 DNA sequence: TGTGCCAGCAGCTTAGGATCTAGCGGGAGGCACAATGAGCAGTTCTTC. It specifies CASSLGSSGRHNEQFF.

As concerns this clone: An end of the junction does not agree with germline; a read error may underlie this. CDR3 in amino acids: CASSYNGRAPNF. The CDR3 region has the DNA TGTGCCAGCAGTTATAACGGGAGGGCCCCCAACTTT. The chain combines TRBV27 with TRBJ2-3; the match to TRBD2 covers 8 bases. Germline V CDR1 and CDR2: MNHEY, SMNVEV (reference sequence). This CDR3 region has 12 residues.

The chain employs TRBV7-2 and TRBJ2-3; TRBD2 aligns across 11 bases. Germline CDR1 and CDR2: SGHTA and FQGNSA. Trimming cost V 3 bases and J 3 bases; bases outside gene matches: 14. There are 19 residues in the CDR3. The CDR3 reads CASSLGTSGAPLLTDTQYF. CDR3 DNA: TGTGCCAGCAGCTTGGGGACTAGCGGAGCCCCCCTACTTACAGATACGCAGTATTTT.

V usage is TRBV7-9 and J usage is TRBJ1-1; a possible D gene is TRBD1 (6 bases). The germline V and J ends were trimmed by 5 bases and 1 base, with 17 bases remaining between them. Germline loops: CDR1 SEHNR, CDR2 FQNEAQ (reference sequence). The CDR3 is 16 amino acids. In nucleotides, the CDR3 is TGTGCCAGCAGCGCAAAAGGCCGGGGGCGGAACACTGAAGCTTTCTTT. It is translated as CASSAKGRGRNTEAFF.

The rearrangement links TRBV5-4 to TRBJ2-3; D not resolved. V dropped 4 bases and J dropped 0 bases, with 12 bases sitting between them. Germline V gene data show CDR1 as SGHNT and CDR2 as YYREEE (reference sequence). The CDR3 runs 15 residues. The CDR3 spells CASSLHLTSTDTQYF. The CDR3 DNA is TGTGCCAGCAGCCTGCACTTAACTAGCACAGATACGCAGTATTTT.